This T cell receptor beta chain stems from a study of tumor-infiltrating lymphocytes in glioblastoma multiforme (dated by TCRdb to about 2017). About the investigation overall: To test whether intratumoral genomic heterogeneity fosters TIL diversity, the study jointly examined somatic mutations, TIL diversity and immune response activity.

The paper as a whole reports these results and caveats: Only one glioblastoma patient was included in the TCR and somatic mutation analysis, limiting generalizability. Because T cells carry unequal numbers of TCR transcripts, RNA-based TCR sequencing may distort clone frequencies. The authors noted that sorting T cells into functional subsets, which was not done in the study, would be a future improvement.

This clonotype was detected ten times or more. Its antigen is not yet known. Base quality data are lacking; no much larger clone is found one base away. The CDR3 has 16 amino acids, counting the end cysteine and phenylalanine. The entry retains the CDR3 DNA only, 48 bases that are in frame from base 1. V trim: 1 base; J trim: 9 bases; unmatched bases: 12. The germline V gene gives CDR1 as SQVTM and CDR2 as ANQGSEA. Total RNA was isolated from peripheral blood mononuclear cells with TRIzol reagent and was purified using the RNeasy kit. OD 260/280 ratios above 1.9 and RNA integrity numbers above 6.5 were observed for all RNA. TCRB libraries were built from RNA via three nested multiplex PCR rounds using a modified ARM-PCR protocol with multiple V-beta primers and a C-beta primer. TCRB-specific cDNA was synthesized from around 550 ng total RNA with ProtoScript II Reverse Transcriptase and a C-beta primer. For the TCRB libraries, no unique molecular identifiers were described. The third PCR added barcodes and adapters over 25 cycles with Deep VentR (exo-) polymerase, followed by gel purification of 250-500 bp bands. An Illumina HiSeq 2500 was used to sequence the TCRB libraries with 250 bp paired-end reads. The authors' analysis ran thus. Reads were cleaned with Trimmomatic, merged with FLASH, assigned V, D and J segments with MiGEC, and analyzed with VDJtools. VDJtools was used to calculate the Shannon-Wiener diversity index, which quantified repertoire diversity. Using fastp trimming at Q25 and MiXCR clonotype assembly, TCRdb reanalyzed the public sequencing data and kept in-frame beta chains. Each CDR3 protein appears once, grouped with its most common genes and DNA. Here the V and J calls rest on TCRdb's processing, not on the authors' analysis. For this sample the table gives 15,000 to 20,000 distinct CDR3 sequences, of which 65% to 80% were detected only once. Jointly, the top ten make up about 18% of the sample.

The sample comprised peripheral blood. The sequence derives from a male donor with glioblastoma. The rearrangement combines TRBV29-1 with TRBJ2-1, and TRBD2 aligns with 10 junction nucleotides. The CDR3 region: CSVEASSGRALGEQFF. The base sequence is TGCAGCGTTGAAGCCTCAAGCGGGAGGGCCCTCGGTGAGCAGTTCTTC.